The sequence of this T cell receptor beta chain was determined in a study of beta chain features in type 1 diabetes. The study, taken as a whole, reports: TCRB CDR3s from Type 1 diabetes patients were moderately but significantly shorter in all four CD4+ subsets.

The investigators reverse transcribed all of the isolated RNA, so they sequenced expressed TCRB transcripts. Generated by immunoSEQ multiplex PCR, the TCRdb table keeps only in-frame clones and is missing some. The table lists around 56,000 clones, 40% to 65% of them singletons, with 2% to 3% in the top ten. This clone was found a few times. Its antigen is unidentified. Trimming took 10 bases from V and 8 from J, leaving 24 bases between them. Germline-derived CDR1 and CDR2 are LNHDA and SQIVND (reference sequence). This CDR3 region has 16 residues. This receptor was taken from a woman in her 40s with type 1 diabetes. The V gene is TRBV19, the J gene TRBJ1-6, with D unresolved. Sequenced input: Tregs from blood. CDR3 sequence: CATATGLIPGDSPLHF. CDR3 DNA: TGTGCCACGGCGACGGGTTTGATCCCCGGGGATTCACCCCTCCACTTT. Based on the CDR3 plus reference TRBV19 and TRBJ1-6, the full variable domain is DGGITQSPKYLFRKEGQNVTLSCEQNLNHDAMYWYRQDPGQGLRLIYYSQIVNDFQKGDIAEGYSVSREKKESFPLTVTSAQKNPTAFYLCATATGLIPGDSPLHFGNGTRLTVT.